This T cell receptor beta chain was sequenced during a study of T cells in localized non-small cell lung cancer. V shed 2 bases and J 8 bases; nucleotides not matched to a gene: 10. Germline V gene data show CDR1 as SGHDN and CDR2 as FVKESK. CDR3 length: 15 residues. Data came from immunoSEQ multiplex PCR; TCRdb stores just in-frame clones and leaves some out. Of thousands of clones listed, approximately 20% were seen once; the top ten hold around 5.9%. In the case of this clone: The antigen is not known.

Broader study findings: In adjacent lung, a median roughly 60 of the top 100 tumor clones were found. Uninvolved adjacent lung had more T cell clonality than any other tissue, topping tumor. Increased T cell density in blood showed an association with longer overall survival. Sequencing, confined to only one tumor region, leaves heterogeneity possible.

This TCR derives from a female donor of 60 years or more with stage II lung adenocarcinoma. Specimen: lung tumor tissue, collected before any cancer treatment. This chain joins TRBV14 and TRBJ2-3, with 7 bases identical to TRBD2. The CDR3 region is CASSQRGGTGPTQYF. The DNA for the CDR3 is TGTGCCAGCAGCCAAAGGGGAGGGACCGGGCCTACGCAGTATTTT.